The 7 T cell receptor beta chains below all came from one sample that was sequenced in a study of CD8 T cells in ankylosing spondylitis. Using its own MiXCR run on the 5' RACE reads, TCRdb lists one record per CDR3 protein. The table shows a few hundred thousand distinct CDR3 sequences, with roughly a quarter occurring only once. Sequenced: blood, either unsorted or a sorted T cell fraction (not recorded which). The source of these receptors is a male donor with ankylosing spondylitis or in good health (not recorded which).

This clonotype turned up a few times. The rearrangement links TRBV5-6 to TRBJ2-7, with unresolved D. The length of the CDR3 is 15 residues. Germline loops: CDR1 SGHDT, CDR2 YYEEEE. Trimming took off 1 base at V and 6 bases at J, with 17 bases between the two ends. The DNA for the CDR3 is TGTGCCAGCAGCTTGACGACCGCGAGAGTGGGCGAGCAGTACTTC. It codes for CASSLTTARVGEQYF.

Many counts were recorded for this clonotype. The chain couples TRBV18 to TRBJ1-5, with D possibly TRBD1 on 6 matching bases. V dropped 5 bases and J dropped 5 bases, with 10 bases sitting between them. The V gene's germline CDR1 is KGHSH and CDR2 LQKENI. The CDR3 runs 13 residues. The CDR3 here is CASSWTEDQPQHF. The CDR3, as DNA: TGTGCCAGCTCATGGACAGAGGATCAGCCCCAGCATTTT.

This clonotype was recorded at least ten times. V gene TRBV6-5 combines with J gene TRBJ2-3; no firm D call. The CDR3 totals 15 residues. The V gene lost 2 bases and the J gene lost 1 base, with 10 bases spanning the gap. Germline V gene data show CDR1 as MNHEY and CDR2 as SVGAGI. The CDR3 DNA reads TGTGCCAGCAGTTACAGAGGTTACGGCACAGATACGCAGTATTTT. This gives the protein CASSYRGYGTDTQYF.

The chain carries TRBV12-3 or TRBV12-4 and TRBJ2-3, with D possibly being TRBD2 (6 bases). V lost 6 bases and J lost 2, with 9 bases in between. This CDR3 is built from 13 residues. In nucleotides, the CDR3 is TGTGCCAGCAGCTGGGACTTCACAGATACGCAGTATTTT. It encodes CASSWDFTDTQYF.

This clonotype occurred many times. The chain carries TRBV20-1 and TRBJ2-7; 9 nucleotides match TRBD1. CDR1 and CDR2 (germline): DFQATT, SNEGSKA (reference sequence). The CDR3 is 14 amino acids. The V and J ends lost 0 bases and 6 bases, in that order; junction bases with no gene match: 6. The CDR3 DNA follows: TGCAGTGCTAGAGACGGGACAGGGAAAGGCGAGCAGTACTTC. Translation: CSARDGTGKGEQYF.

The DNA of the CDR3 is TGTGCCAGCAGCCGTCACGCCAAATCTAGCACAGATACGCAGTATTTT. Amino acids: CASSRHAKSSTDTQYF. This chain connects TRBV12-3 or TRBV12-4 to TRBJ2-3; D is undetermined. V lost 6 bases and J lost 0, with 16 bases in between. This CDR3 has 16 amino acids.

This clonotype was recorded at least ten times. The rearrangement links TRBV29-1 to TRBJ2-3; D is unclear. CDR3 length: 12 amino acids. V lost 3 bases, J lost 0 bases, and 4 bases lay in between. Germline-derived CDR1 and CDR2 are SQVTM and ANQGSEA. The CDR3 sequence: CSVDTSTDTQYF. The CDR3 nucleotides are TGCAGCGTTGATACGAGCACAGATACGCAGTATTTT.